This T cell receptor beta chain was observed in a study of T cell changes during pregnancy in multiple sclerosis. The repertoire was sequenced with immunoSEQ multiplex PCR; TCRdb's copy has only in-frame clones and lacks some. The data contain over 50,000 clones, around nine tenths of them singletons. Germline values: CDR1 SNHLY, CDR2 FYNNEI. The CDR3 runs to 14 residues. The V and J ends lost 6 bases and 0 bases respectively, with 9 bases between them. The sample in question was peripheral blood, obtained after pregnancy. This sequence joins TRBV2 and TRBJ1-5; D might be TRBD1 (5 bases). The clonotype originates from a female donor with multiple sclerosis, enrolled in a pregnancy study. The DNA for the CDR3 is TGTGCCAGCAGATCGGGACTTAGCAATCAGCCCCAGCATTTT. It codes for CASRSGLSNQPQHF.